Here is one T cell receptor (beta chain) with its context. The table came from immunoSEQ multiplex PCR; TCRdb's copy has only in-frame clones and leaves some out. The sample yields 450,000 or so clones, around nine tenths seen once. The data belong to a study of blood T cell repertoires in COVID-19. Study-level information: T cells, B-cell-depleted T cells, or PBMCs provided the cDNA or gDNA that served as material.

The receptor comes from a man aged 18-30 years with COVID-19, enrolled during active disease. The sequencing sample was made of peripheral blood.

The CDR3 reads CSASQGNSNQPQHF. CDR3 bases: TGCAGTGCTAGTCAGGGGAATAGCAATCAGCCCCAGCATTTT. The chain recombines TRBV20-1 with TRBJ1-5; TRBD1 is a possible D gene (6 bases). This CDR3 region has 14 residues. The germline CDR1 and CDR2 sequences are DFQATT and SNEGSKA (reference sequence). Trimming stripped 3 bases from V and 0 bases from J, with 9 bases between.